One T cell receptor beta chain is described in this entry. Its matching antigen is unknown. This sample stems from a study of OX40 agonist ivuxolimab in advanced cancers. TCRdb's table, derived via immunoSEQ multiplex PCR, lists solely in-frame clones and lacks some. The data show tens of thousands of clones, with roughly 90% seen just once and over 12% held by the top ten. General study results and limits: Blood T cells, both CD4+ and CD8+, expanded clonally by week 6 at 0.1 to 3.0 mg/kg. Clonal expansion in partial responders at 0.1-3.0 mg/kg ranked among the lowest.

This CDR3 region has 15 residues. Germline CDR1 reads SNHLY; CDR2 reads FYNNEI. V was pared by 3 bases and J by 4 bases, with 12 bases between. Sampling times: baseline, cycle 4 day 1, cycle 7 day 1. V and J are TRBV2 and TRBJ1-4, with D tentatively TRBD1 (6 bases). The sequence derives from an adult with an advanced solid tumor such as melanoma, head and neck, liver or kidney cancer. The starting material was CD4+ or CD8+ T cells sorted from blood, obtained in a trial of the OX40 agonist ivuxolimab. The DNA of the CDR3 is TGTGCCAGCAGTGATGTGGACAGAAATAATGAAAAACTGTTTTTT. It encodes CASSDVDRNNEKLFF.